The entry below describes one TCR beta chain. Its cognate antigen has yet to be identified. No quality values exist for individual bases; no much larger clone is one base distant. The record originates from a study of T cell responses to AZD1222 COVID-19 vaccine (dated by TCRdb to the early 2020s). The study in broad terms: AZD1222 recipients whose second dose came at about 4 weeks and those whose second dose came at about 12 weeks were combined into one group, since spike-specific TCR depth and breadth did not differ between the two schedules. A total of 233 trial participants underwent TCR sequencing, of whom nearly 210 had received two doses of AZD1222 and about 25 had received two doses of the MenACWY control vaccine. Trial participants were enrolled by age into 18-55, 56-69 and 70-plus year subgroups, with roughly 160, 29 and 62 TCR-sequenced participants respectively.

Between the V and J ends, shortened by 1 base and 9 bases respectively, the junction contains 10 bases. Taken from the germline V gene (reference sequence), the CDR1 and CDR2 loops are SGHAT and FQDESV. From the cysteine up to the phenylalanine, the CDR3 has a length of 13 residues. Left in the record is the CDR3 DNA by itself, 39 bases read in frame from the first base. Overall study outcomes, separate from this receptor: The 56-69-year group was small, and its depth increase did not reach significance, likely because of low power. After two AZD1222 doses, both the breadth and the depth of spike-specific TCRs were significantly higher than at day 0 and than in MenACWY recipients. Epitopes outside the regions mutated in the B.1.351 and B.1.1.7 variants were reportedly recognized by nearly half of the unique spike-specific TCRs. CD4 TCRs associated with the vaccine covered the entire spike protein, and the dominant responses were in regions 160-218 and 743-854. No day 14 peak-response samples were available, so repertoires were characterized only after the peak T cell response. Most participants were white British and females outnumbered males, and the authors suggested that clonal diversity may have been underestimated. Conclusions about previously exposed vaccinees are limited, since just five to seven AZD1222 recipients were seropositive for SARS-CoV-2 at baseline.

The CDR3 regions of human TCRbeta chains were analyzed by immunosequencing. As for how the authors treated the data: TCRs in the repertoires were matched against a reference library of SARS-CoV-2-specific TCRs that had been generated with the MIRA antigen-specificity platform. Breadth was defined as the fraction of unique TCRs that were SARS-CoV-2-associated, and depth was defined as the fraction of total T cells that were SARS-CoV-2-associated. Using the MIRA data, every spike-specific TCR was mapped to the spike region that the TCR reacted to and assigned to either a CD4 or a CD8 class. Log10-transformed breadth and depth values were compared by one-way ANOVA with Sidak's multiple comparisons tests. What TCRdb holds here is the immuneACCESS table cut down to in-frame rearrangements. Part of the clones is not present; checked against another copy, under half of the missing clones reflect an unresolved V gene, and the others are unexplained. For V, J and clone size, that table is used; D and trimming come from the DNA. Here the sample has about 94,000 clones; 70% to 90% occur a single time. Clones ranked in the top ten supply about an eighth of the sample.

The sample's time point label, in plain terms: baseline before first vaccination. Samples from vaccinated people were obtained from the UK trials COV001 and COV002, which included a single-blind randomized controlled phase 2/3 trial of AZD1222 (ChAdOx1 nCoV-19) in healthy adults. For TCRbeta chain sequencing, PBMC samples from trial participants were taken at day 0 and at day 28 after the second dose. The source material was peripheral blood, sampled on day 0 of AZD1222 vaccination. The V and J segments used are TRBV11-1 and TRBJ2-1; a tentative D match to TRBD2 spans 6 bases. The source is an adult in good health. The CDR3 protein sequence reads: CASSLDRGGEQFF. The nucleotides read TGTGCCAGCAGCTTAGATAGGGGAGGTGAGCAGTTCTTC. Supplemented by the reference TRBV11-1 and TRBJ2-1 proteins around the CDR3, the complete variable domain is EAEVAQSPRYKITEKSQAVAFWCDPISGHATLYWYRQILGQGPELLVQFQDESVVDDSQLPKDRFSAERLKGVDSTLKIQPAELGDSAMYLCASSLDRGGEQFFGPGTRLTVL.